The text below deals with one TCR beta chain. The data derive from a study of T cell changes during pregnancy in multiple sclerosis. The V gene lost 6 bases and the J gene lost 6 bases, with 8 bases spanning the gap. This CDR3 region has 12 residues. Germline CDR1 reads SNHLY; CDR2 reads FYNNEI. Data came from immunoSEQ multiplex PCR; TCRdb stores just in-frame clones and leaves some out. The sample includes around 92,000 clones, roughly 93% seen only once; the top ten take 2% to 2.5%. The source was peripheral blood, collected in the third trimester of pregnancy. The TCR sequence derives from a female donor with multiple sclerosis, enrolled in a pregnancy study. The chain couples TRBV2 to TRBJ2-2, with a weak D call TRBD1 (5 bases). Here the CDR3 reads CASRGVSGELFF. The CDR3 nucleotides are TGTGCCAGCAGAGGGGTGTCCGGGGAGCTGTTTTTT.